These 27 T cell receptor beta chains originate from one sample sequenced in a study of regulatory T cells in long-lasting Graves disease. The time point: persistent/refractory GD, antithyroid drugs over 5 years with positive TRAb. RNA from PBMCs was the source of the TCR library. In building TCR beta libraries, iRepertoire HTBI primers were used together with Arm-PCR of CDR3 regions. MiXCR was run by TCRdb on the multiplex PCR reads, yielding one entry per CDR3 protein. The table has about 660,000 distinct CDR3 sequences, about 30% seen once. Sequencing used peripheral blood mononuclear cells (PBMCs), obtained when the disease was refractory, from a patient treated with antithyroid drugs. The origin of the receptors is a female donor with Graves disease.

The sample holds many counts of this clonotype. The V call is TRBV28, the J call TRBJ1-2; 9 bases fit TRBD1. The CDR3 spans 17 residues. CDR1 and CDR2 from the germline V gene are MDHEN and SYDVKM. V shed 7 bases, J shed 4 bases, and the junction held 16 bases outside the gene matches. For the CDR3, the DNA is TGTGCCAGCATCCTGGACAGGGGTCTGTCATCTATCTATGGCTACACCTTC. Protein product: CASILDRGLSSIYGYTF.

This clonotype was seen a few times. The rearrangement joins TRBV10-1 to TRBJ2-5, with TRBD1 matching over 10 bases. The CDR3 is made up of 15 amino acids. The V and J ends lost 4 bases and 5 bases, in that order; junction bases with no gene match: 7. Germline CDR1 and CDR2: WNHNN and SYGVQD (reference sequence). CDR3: CASSAGQGPHETQYF. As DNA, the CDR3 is TGCGCCAGCAGTGCGGGACAGGGGCCCCACGAGACCCAGTACTTC.

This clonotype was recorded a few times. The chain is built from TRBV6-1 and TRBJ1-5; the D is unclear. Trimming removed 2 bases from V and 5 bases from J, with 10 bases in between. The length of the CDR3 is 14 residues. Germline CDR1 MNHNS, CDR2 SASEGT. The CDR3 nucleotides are TGTGCCAGCAGTGAAATCTCCCGATATCAGCCCCAGCATTTT. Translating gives CASSEISRYQPQHF.

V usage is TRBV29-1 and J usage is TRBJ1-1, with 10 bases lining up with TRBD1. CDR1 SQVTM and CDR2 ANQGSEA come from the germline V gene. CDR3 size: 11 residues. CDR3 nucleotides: TGCTCCGGGACAGGGGTCACTGAAGCTTTCTTT. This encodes CSGTGVTEAFF.

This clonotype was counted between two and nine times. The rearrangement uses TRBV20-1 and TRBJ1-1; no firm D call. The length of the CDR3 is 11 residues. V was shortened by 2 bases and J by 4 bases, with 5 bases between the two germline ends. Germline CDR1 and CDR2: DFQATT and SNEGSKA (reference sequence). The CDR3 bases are TGCAGTGCTAGATCTAGCACTGAAGCTTTCTTT. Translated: CSARSSTEAFF.

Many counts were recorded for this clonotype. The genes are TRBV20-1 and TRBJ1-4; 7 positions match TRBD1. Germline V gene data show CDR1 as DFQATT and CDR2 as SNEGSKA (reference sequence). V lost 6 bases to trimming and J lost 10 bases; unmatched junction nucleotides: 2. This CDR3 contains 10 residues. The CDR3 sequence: CSANRGKLFF. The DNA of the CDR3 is TGCAGTGCAAACAGGGGAAAACTGTTTTTT.

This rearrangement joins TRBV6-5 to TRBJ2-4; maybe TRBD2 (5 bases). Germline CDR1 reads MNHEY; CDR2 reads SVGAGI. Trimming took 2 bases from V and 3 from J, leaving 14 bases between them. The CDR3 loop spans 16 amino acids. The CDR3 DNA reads TGTGCCAGCAGTTACCTCCCCACTAGAGGCAAAAACATTCAGTACTTC. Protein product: CASSYLPTRGKNIQYF.

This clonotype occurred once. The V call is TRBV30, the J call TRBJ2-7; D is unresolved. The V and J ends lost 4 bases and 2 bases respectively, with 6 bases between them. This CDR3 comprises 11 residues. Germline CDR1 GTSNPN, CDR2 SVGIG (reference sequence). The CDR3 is CAWTTAYEQYF. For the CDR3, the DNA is TGTGCCTGGACCACAGCCTACGAGCAGTACTTC.

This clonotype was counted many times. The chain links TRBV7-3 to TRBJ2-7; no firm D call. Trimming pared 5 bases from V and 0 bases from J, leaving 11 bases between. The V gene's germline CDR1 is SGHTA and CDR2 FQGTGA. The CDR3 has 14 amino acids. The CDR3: CASSPFTGSYEQYF. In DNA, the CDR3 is TGTGCCAGCAGCCCCTTTACGGGCTCCTACGAGCAGTACTTC.

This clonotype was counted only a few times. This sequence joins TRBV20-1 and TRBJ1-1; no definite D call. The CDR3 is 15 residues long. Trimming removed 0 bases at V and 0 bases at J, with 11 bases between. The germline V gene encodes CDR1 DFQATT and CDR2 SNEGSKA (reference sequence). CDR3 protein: CSARETWLMNTEAFF. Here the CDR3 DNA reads TGCAGTGCTAGAGAAACATGGCTTATGAACACTGAAGCTTTCTTT.

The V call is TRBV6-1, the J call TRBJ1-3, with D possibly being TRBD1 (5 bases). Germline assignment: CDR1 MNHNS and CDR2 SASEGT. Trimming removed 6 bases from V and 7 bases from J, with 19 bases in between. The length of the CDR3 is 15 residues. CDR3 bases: TGTGCCAGCAGCCCCTATCTCACAGGTCGCAACACCATATATTTT. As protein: CASSPYLTGRNTIYF.

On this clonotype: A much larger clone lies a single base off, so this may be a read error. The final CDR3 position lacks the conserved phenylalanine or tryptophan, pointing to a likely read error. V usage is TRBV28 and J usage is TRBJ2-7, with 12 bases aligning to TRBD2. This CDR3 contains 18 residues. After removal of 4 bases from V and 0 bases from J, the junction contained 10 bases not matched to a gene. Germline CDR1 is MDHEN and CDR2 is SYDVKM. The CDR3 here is CASSSPSGLAGNSYEQYL. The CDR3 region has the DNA TGTGCCAGCAGTTCACCCTCTGGACTAGCGGGAAACTCCTACGAGCAGTACCTC.

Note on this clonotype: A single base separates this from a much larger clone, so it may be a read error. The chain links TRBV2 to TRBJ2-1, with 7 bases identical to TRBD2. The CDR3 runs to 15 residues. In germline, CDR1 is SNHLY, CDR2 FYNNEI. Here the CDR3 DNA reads TGTGCCGGCAGTGAAGCGGGACTCTACTGGGATGAGCAGTTCTTC. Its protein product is CAGSEAGLYWDEQFF.

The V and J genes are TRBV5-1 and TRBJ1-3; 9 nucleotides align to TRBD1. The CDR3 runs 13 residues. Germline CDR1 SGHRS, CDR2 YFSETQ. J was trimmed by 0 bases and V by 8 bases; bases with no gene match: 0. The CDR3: CARTGGSGNTIYF. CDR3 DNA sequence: TGCGCCAGGACAGGGGGCTCTGGAAACACCATATATTTT.

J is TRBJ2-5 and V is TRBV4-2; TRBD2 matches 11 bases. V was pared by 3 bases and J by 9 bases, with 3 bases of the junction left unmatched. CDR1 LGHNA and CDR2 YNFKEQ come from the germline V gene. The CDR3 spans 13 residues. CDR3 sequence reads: CASSQGLADPQYF. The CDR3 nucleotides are TGTGCCAGCAGCCAGGGACTAGCGGACCCCCAGTACTTC.

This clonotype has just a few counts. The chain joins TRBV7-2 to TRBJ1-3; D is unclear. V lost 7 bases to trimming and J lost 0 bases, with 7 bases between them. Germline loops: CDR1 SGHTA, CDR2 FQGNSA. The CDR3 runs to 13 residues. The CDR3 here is CASTPSSGNTIYF. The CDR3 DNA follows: TGTGCCAGCACCCCGAGCTCTGGAAACACCATATATTTT. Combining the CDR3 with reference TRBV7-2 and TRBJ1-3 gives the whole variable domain GAGVSQSPSNKVTEKGKDVELRCDPISGHTALYWYRQSLGQGLEFLIYFQGNSAPDKSGLPSDRFSAERTGGSVSTLTIQRTQQEDSAVYLCASTPSSGNTIYFGEGSWLTVV.

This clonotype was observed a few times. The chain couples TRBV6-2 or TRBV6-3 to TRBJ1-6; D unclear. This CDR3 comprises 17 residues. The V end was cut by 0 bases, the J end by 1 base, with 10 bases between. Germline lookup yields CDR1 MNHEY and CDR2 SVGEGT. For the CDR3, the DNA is TGTGCCAGCAGTTACTCTGGCAGGTCTTCCTATAATTCACCCCTCCACTTT. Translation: CASSYSGRSSYNSPLHF.

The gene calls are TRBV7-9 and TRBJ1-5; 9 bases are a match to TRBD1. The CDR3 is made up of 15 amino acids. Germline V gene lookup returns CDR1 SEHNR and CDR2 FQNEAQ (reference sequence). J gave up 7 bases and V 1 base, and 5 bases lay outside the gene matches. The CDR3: CASSLGGQGWQPQHF. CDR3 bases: TGTGCCAGCAGCTTAGGCGGACAGGGGTGGCAGCCCCAGCATTTT.

Here the CDR3 DNA reads TGTGCCATCAGTTTAGACAGGGACGAGCAGTACTTC. This sequence encodes CAISLDRDEQYF. This chain joins TRBV10-3 and TRBJ2-7; 7 nucleotides match TRBD1. The CDR3 covers 12 residues. With V trimmed by 5 bases and J by 5 bases, 3 bases remained unmatched. Germline V gene lookup returns CDR1 ENHRY and CDR2 SYGVKD.

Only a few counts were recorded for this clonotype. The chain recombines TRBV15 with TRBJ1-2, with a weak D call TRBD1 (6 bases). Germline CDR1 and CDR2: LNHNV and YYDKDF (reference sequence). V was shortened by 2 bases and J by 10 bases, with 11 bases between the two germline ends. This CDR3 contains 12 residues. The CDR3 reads CATSRRTETYTF. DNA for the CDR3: TGTGCCACCAGCAGAAGGACAGAGACCTACACCTTC.

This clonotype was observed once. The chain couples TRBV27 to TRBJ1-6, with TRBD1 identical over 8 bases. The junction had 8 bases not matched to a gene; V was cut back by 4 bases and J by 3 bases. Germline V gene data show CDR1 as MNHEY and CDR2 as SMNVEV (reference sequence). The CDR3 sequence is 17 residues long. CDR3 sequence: CASSSDRGNRYNSPLHF. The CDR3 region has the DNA TGTGCCAGCAGTTCCGACAGGGGTAATCGCTATAATTCACCCCTCCACTTT.

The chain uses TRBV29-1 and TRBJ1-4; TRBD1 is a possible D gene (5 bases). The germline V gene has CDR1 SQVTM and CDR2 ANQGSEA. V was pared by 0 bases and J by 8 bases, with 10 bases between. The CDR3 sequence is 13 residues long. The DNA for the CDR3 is TGCAGCGTTGAAGATCAGGGTAGGGAAAAACTGTTTTTT. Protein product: CSVEDQGREKLFF.

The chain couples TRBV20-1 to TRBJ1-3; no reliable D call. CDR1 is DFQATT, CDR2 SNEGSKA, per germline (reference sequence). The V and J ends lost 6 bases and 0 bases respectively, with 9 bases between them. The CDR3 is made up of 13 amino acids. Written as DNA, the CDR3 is TGCAGTGCCGCCCTGAGCTCTGGAAACACCATATATTTT. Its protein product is CSAALSSGNTIYF.

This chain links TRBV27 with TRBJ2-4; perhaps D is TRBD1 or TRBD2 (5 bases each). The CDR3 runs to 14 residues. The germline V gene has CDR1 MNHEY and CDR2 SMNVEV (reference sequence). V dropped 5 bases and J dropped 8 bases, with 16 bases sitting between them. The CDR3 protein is CASSPGTAGDIQYF. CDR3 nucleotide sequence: TGTGCCAGCAGTCCAGGGACCGCCGGGGACATTCAGTACTTC.

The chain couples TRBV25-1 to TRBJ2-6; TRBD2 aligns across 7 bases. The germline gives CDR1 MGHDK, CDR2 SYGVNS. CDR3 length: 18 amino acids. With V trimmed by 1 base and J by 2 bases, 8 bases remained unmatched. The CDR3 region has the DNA TGTGCCAGCAGTGAATTTGGGGGGGGAGGGGCTGGGGCCAACGTCCTGACTTTC. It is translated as CASSEFGGGGAGANVLTF.

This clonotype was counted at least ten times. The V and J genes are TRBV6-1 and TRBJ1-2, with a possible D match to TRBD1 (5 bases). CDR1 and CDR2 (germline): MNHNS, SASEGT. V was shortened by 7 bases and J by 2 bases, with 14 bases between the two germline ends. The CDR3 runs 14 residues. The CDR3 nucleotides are TGTGCCAGCACCAGGATGGGGGGGAACTATGGCTACACCTTC. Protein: CASTRMGGNYGYTF.

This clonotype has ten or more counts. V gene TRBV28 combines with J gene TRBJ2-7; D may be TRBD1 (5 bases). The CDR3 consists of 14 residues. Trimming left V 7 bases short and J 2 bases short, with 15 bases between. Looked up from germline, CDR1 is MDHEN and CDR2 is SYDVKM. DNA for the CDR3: TGTGCCAGCATAGGGGTTAGGGCAACCTACGAGCAGTACTTC. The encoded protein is CASIGVRATYEQYF.